The entry below describes one T cell receptor (beta chain). What it binds is not known. Germline CDR1 and CDR2: MGHRA and YSYEKL. V dropped 4 bases and J dropped 0 bases, with 19 bases sitting between them. The CDR3 contains 17 residues. Reverse transcribed after extraction, RNA yielded cDNA as the sequencing template. Clones were sequenced by immunoSEQ multiplex PCR, and TCRdb holds only the in-frame ones, with some missing. The table shows approximately 100,000 clones, with roughly 42% occurring only once. The data were obtained in a study of CD8+ T cells in alopecia areata. Study-wide background: A 6-month period off drug followed tofacitinib, which lasted 6 to 18 months. The study's findings and limits: In lesional scalp, particularly from alopecia totalis/universalis, clonality was higher than in normal scalp.

The gene calls are TRBV4-1 and TRBJ2-7, with D possibly being TRBD1 or TRBD2 (7 bases each). The clonotype comes from a human donor with alopecia areata. Sequencing was carried out using CD4+ T cells sorted from blood. CDR3 loop: CASSPQKGGGSSYEQYF. CDR3 nucleotides: TGCGCCAGCAGCCCCCAGAAGGGAGGGGGCAGCTCCTACGAGCAGTACTTC.